The clone carrying this T cell receptor (beta chain) was recorded a few times. As yet, its antigen is unknown. Constant-segment primers served in 5'RACE that generated TCR alpha and TCR beta cDNA libraries bearing sample barcodes and UMIs. TCRdb passed the 5' RACE reads through MiXCR, listing each CDR3 protein once. The sample lists around 470,000 distinct CDR3 sequences; 20% were seen once. The sample originates from a study of T-cell memory formation after mild COVID-19. Study observations and caveats: Clones shrinking between day 15 and 85 showed a balanced CD4/CD8 split, and those that grew later tilted toward CD4+.

V trimming: 1 base; J trimming: 8 bases; junction bases outside the gene matches: 10. Germline V lookup: CDR1 SGHDN, CDR2 FVKESK. CDR3 size: 16 residues. Sequencing was carried out using PBMCs or a T cell subset sorted from them (not recorded which). The chain carries TRBV14 and TRBJ2-3, with 9 bases matching TRBD1. The source of this sequence is an adult woman who had mild COVID-19 (a few samples of this study predate the infection). Cell type and time point are not known. CDR3 nucleotide sequence: TGTGCCAGCAGCCAAGCCGGGACAGGGAGCCGGAGTACGCAGTATTTT. Protein sequence: CASSQAGTGSRSTQYF.